Presented here are 21 T cell receptor beta chains from one specimen sequenced in a study of OX40 agonist ivuxolimab in advanced cancers. Produced via immunoSEQ multiplex PCR; TCRdb's table is partial and in-frame only. The repertoire holds 70,000 to 85,000 clones, with 80% to 85% as singletons. Sequencing was performed on CD4+ or CD8+ T cells sorted from blood, taken in a trial of the OX40 agonist ivuxolimab. The receptor source for this set is an adult with an advanced solid tumor such as melanoma, head and neck, liver or kidney cancer.

This clone was recorded only once. The V and J genes are TRBV6-1 and TRBJ1-5; 11 bases align to TRBD1. The CDR3 contains 14 residues. Trimming took 7 bases from V and 4 from J; bases not matched to a gene: 3. Per germline, CDR1 MNHNS and CDR2 SASEGT. The DNA of the CDR3 is TGTGCCAGCATCCGGGACAGGGGGAATCAGCCCCAGCATTTT. Translating it yields CASIRDRGNQPQHF.

The CDR3 protein is CASSKGTDLQGVLRDIQYF. CDR3 coding DNA: TGTGCCAGCAGCAAAGGCACCGACCTACAGGGTGTGTTGAGGGACATTCAGTACTTC. This chain links TRBV21-1 with TRBJ2-4; TRBD1 reflects the table's D call only, with no check against the DNA. TRBV21-1 is flagged as a pseudogene. The CDR3 extends over 19 amino acids.

This clone was counted only a few times. The CDR3, as DNA: TGCGCCAGCAGCCATCGACAGGGGAGCACAGATACGCAGTATTTT. Protein sequence: CASSHRQGSTDTQYF. The V gene is TRBV4-3, the J gene TRBJ2-3, with 8 nucleotides matching TRBD1. The germline gives CDR1 LGHNA, CDR2 YSLEER. The CDR3 is 15 residues long. V lost 3 bases, J lost 0 bases, and 2 bases stayed unmatched.

V usage is TRBV5-8 and J usage is TRBJ1-1; D not certain. Germline CDR1 and CDR2: SGHTS and YDEGEE. The V end lost 4 bases, the J end lost 2 bases, and 15 bases lay between the germline ends. This CDR3 comprises 15 residues. This CDR3 reads CASSPTELSNTEAFF. CDR3 DNA: TGTGCCAGCAGCCCTACCGAGCTAAGCAACACTGAAGCTTTCTTT.

J is TRBJ2-7 and V is TRBV30; maybe TRBD1 (6 bases). CDR1 and CDR2 (germline): GTSNPN, SVGIG (reference sequence). The CDR3 extends over 14 amino acids. V lost 0 bases, J lost 3 bases, and 12 bases lay in between. The CDR3 loop reads CAWSVRDINYEQYF. The CDR3 coding sequence is TGTGCCTGGAGTGTACGGGACATCAACTACGAGCAGTACTTC.

This chain connects TRBV19 to TRBJ1-4, with 8 bases aligning to TRBD1. The CDR3 extends over 14 amino acids. Germline CDR1 reads LNHDA; CDR2 reads SQIVND (reference sequence). Trimming removed 4 bases from V and 8 bases from J; junction bases left unmatched: 6. The CDR3 nucleotides read TGTGCCAGTAGTACGGGACAGGTACGGGAAAAACTGTTTTTT. Its protein is CASSTGQVREKLFF.

The chain employs TRBV5-6 and TRBJ1-3; the D gene is possibly TRBD1 (5 bases). V dropped 3 bases and J dropped 2 bases, with 9 bases sitting between them. Looked up from germline, CDR1 is SGHDT and CDR2 is YYEEEE. The CDR3 sequence is 14 residues long. CDR3 sequence reads: CASSSTETGNTIYF. The CDR3 DNA follows: TGTGCCAGCAGCTCGACAGAAACTGGAAACACCATATATTTT.

The table lists this clone with a few counts. The V call is TRBV18, the J call TRBJ1-1, with 9 positions matching TRBD1. After removal of 5 bases from V and 3 bases from J, the junction contained 1 base not matched to a gene. The germline gives CDR1 KGHSH, CDR2 LQKENI. The CDR3 runs to 13 residues. This CDR3 is CASSRTGDTEAFF. CDR3 sequence (DNA): TGTGCCAGCTCAAGGACAGGGGACACTGAAGCTTTCTTT.

The chain has TRBV6-6 and TRBJ2-2, with D possibly called TRBD1 or TRBD2 (5 bases each). With 2 bases removed from V and 8 bases from J, the gap between germline ends came to 9 bases. From germline, CDR1 is MNHNY and CDR2 SVGAGI (reference sequence). The CDR3 has 13 amino acids. CDR3 sequence: CASSYGGRGELFF. The CDR3 coding sequence is TGTGCCAGCAGTTACGGGGGAAGGGGGGAGCTGTTTTTT.

The chain carries TRBV9 and TRBJ2-7; D remains ambiguous. CDR1 SGDLS and CDR2 YYNGEE come from the germline V gene. V was pared by 0 bases and J by 2 bases, with 6 bases between. The CDR3 is 13 residues long. CDR3 sequence (DNA): TGTGCCAGCAGCGTAGACACAGCCTACGAGCAGTACTTC. Translating gives CASSVDTAYEQYF.

The chain has TRBV28 and TRBJ2-3; maybe TRBD1 (5 bases). This CDR3 spans 16 amino acids. The germline V and J ends were trimmed by 6 bases and 1 base, with 17 bases remaining between them. Per the germline V gene, CDR1 is MDHEN and CDR2 is SYDVKM. The CDR3 DNA reads TGTGCCAGCAGAGCTCAGGGCTGGGGCGGCACAGATACGCAGTATTTT. Its protein product is CASRAQGWGGTDTQYF.

J is TRBJ2-3 and V is TRBV5-1, with D unclear. The CDR3 runs 13 residues. From germline, CDR1 is SGHRS and CDR2 YFSETQ. The V end lost 0 bases, the J end lost 6 bases, and 8 bases lay between the germline ends. CDR3 protein: CASSLAPRDTQYF. The CDR3, as DNA: TGCGCCAGCAGCTTGGCCCCACGGGATACGCAGTATTTT.

The rearrangement links TRBV4-1 to TRBJ2-7; 7 bases match TRBD1. The germline gives CDR1 MGHRA, CDR2 YSYEKL. The CDR3 runs 17 residues. Trimming at V came to 1 base and at J to 6 bases, leaving 15 bases not matched to a gene. CDR3 protein: CASSQAQTGSKKAEQYF. CDR3 DNA sequence: TGCGCCAGCAGCCAAGCCCAGACAGGGTCTAAGAAAGCCGAGCAGTACTTC.

This chain links TRBV4-1 with TRBJ1-5, with D perhaps TRBD1 (5 bases). CDR1 and CDR2 from the germline V gene are MGHRA and YSYEKL. This CDR3 contains 15 residues. The germline V and J ends were trimmed by 0 bases and 6 bases, with 12 bases remaining between them. The CDR3, as DNA: TGCGCCAGCAGCCAAGATGAGAGAAGGGGTCAGCCCCAGCATTTT. Amino acids: CASSQDERRGQPQHF.

V gene TRBV7-2 combines with J gene TRBJ1-2; maybe TRBD1 (6 bases). The germline V gene has CDR1 SGHTA and CDR2 FQGNSA. The CDR3 is 13 residues long. V was pared by 7 bases and J by 5 bases, with 14 bases between. CDR3 DNA sequence: TGTGCCAGCACCCGATCAGGGGTTTATGGCTACACCTTC. Amino acid sequence: CASTRSGVYGYTF.

This sequence joins TRBV11-2 and TRBJ2-2; D unclear. The ends were cut back, 4 bases at V and 3 bases at J, with 9 bases in the middle. The CDR3 spans 14 residues. Germline V gene sequence: CDR1 SGHAT, CDR2 FQNNGV. CDR3 nucleotide sequence: TGTGCCAGCAGCTCGAAACCCCACACCGGGGAGCTGTTTTTT. It yields the protein CASSSKPHTGELFF. The complete variable domain, with remaining parts taken from reference TRBV11-2 and TRBJ2-2, reads EAGVAQSPRYKIIEKRQSVAFWCNPISGHATLYWYQQILGQGPKLLIQFQNNGVVDDSQLPKDRFSAERLKGVDSTLKIQPAKLEDSAVYLCASSSKPHTGELFFGEGSRLTVL.

The CDR3 coding sequence is TGCGCCAGCGGATTGTTAGCGGGAGATTACAATGAGCAGTTCTTC. Encoded protein: CASGLLAGDYNEQFF. The chain carries TRBV5-1 and TRBJ2-1; TRBD2 matches 9 bases. V gave up 7 bases and J gave up 4 bases; unmatched junction bases: 9. The CDR3 has 15 residues. The germline V gene has CDR1 SGHRS and CDR2 YFSETQ.

The chain joins TRBV28 to TRBJ2-1; TRBD1 matches at 7 bases. The CDR3 extends over 15 amino acids. Germline assignment: CDR1 MDHEN and CDR2 SYDVKM. V lost 6 bases to trimming and J lost 10 bases; unmatched junction nucleotides: 15. CDR3 protein: CASRGTVPRVGEQFF. CDR3 DNA: TGTGCCAGCAGAGGGACAGTCCCCAGAGTGGGGGAGCAGTTCTTC. The full variable domain, rest sourced from reference TRBV28 and TRBJ2-1, is DVKVTQSSRYLVKRTGEKVFLECVQDMDHENMFWYRQDPGLGLRLIYFSYDVKMKEKGDIPEGYSVSREKKERFSLILESASTNQTSMYLCASRGTVPRVGEQFFGPGTRLTVL.

The rearrangement joins TRBV12-5 to TRBJ2-1; D gene ambiguous. Germline CDR1 reads LGHNT; CDR2 reads FRNRAP. Trimming stripped 1 base from V and 9 bases from J, with 13 bases between. CDR3 length equals 14 residues. This chain's CDR3 is CASGLGTEGSEQFF. For the CDR3, the DNA is TGTGCTAGTGGTTTGGGGACGGAAGGGTCTGAGCAGTTCTTC.

This clone was detected only once. The chain uses TRBV15 and TRBJ2-1, with 7 nucleotides matching TRBD2. The junction had 18 bases not matched to a gene; V was cut back by 0 bases and J by 7 bases. The V gene's germline CDR1 is LNHNV and CDR2 YYDKDF (reference sequence). The CDR3 is made up of 19 amino acids. CDR3 region: CATSRDPPASGGRWNEQFF. Here the CDR3 DNA reads TGTGCCACCAGCAGAGATCCCCCGGCTAGCGGTGGACGGTGGAATGAGCAGTTCTTC.

This clone occurred a few times. CDR3: CASSLTGDQPQHF. CDR3 nucleotide sequence: TGCGCCAGCAGCTTGACCGGAGATCAGCCCCAGCATTTT. The V call is TRBV5-1, the J call TRBJ1-5; D uncertain. The V and J ends lost 1 base and 5 bases respectively, with 7 bases between them. This CDR3 region has 13 residues. Germline V gene sequence: CDR1 SGHRS, CDR2 YFSETQ. Filled out from reference TRBV5-1 and TRBJ1-5, the complete variable domain reads KAGVTQTPRYLIKTRGQQVTLSCSPISGHRSVSWYQQTPGQGLQFLFEYFSETQRNKGNFPGRFSGRQFSNSRSEMNVSTLELGDSALYLCASSLTGDQPQHFGDGTRLSIL.